This T cell receptor beta chain was identified in a study of T cell changes during pregnancy in multiple sclerosis. The repertoire was sequenced with immunoSEQ multiplex PCR; TCRdb's copy has only in-frame clones and lacks some. The sample carries 45,000 or so clones, 75% to 95% recorded once. Germline V CDR1 and CDR2: SGHRS, YFSETQ. V was cut by 4 bases and J by 3 bases, with 9 bases left in between. The CDR3 contains 13 residues. The clonotype was recovered from a female donor with multiple sclerosis, enrolled in a pregnancy study. The chain has TRBV5-1 and TRBJ2-3; no definite D call. The material was CD8+ T cells from peripheral blood mononuclear cells, obtained after pregnancy. The CDR3 region is CASSKEFTDTQYF. Here the CDR3 DNA reads TGCGCCAGCAGCAAAGAGTTTACAGATACGCAGTATTTT. Supplemented by reference TRBV5-1 and TRBJ2-3, the full variable domain reads KAGVTQTPRYLIKTRGQQVTLSCSPISGHRSVSWYQQTPGQGLQFLFEYFSETQRNKGNFPGRFSGRQFSNSRSEMNVSTLELGDSALYLCASSKEFTDTQYFGPGTRLTVL.